These 23 T cell receptor beta chains share one sample of origin, sequenced in a study of blood T cell repertoires in COVID-19. Sequencing used immunoSEQ multiplex PCR; TCRdb keeps in-frame clones, though not all of them. Of some 260,000 clones listed, approximately 90% are singletons. The material sequenced was peripheral blood. All receptors come from a woman aged 40 to 50 who had recovered from COVID-19.

The rearrangement links TRBV3-1 (or the pseudogene TRBV3-2) to TRBJ1-2; 10 bases are a match to TRBD1. The CDR3 has 16 amino acids. The germline CDR1 and CDR2 sequences are LGHDT and YNNKEL (reference sequence). V shed 4 bases and J 2 bases; nucleotides not matched to a gene: 7. The CDR3 region has the DNA TGTGCCAGCAGCCGTTACTGGGACAGGGGAAACTATGGCTACACCTTC. Its protein product is CASSRYWDRGNYGYTF.

This clone turned up a few times. One end of the junction varies from germline; a read error may be responsible. The chain employs TRBV4-3 and TRBJ2-7, with unresolved D. This CDR3 has 13 residues. Per germline, CDR1 LGHNA and CDR2 YSLEER. CDR3 coding DNA: TGCGCCAGCAGCGAAGATAGAGCCTACGAGCAGTACTTC. Its protein is CASSEDRAYEQYF.

In its sample, this clone was seen once. The V and J genes are TRBV5-1 and TRBJ2-1; a weak D match, TRBD1 (5 bases). Per germline, CDR1 SGHRS and CDR2 YFSETQ. The CDR3 consists of 15 residues. Trimming took off 1 base at V and 2 bases at J, with 10 bases between the two ends. CDR3 protein: CASSLNSGTYNEQFF. The CDR3 DNA sequence: TGCGCCAGCAGCTTGAATTCAGGGACCTACAATGAGCAGTTCTTC.

In its sample, this clone was seen once. This rearrangement joins TRBV7-9 to TRBJ1-3; D not resolved. V was cut by 5 bases and J by 0 bases, with 11 bases left in between. This CDR3 has 15 residues. Germline values: CDR1 SEHNR, CDR2 FQNEAQ (reference sequence). As DNA, the CDR3 is TGTGCCAGCAGCGTCCGAAACAGCTCTGGAAACACCATATATTTT. Residues: CASSVRNSSGNTIYF.

J is TRBJ1-1 and V is TRBV5-5; D unclear. CDR1 and CDR2 from the germline V gene are SGHKS and YYEKEE (reference sequence). V shed 1 base and J shed 0 bases, with 7 bases lying between them. This CDR3 is 14 amino acids long. CDR3 bases: TGTGCCAGCAGCTTGCAGAGGATGAACACTGAAGCTTTCTTT. This codes for CASSLQRMNTEAFF.

The chain is built from TRBV4-1 and TRBJ2-2; D unclear. V dropped 5 bases and J dropped 6 bases, with 10 bases sitting between them. The CDR3 extends over 13 amino acids. Germline CDR1 MGHRA, CDR2 YSYEKL. CDR3 protein: CASSSMSSGELFF. As DNA, the CDR3 is TGCGCCAGCAGCTCCATGTCATCCGGGGAGCTGTTTTTT.

This chain connects TRBV10-3 to TRBJ1-2, with TRBD1 identical over 7 bases. Per germline, CDR1 ENHRY and CDR2 SYGVKD. The CDR3 has 13 residues. Germline trimming cut 5 bases from V and 5 bases from J; bases unmatched to any gene: 5. The CDR3 nucleotides are TGTGCCATCAGTTACGACAGGGAGTATGGCTACACCTTC. Protein sequence: CAISYDREYGYTF.

The V and J genes are TRBV28 and TRBJ1-6, with D perhaps matching TRBD1 (5 bases). The CDR3 length is 14 residues. In germline, CDR1 is MDHEN, CDR2 SYDVKM. Trimming stripped 3 bases from V and 10 bases from J, with 13 bases between. In nucleotides, the CDR3 is TGTGCCAGCAGTTTCTGGGTTAAGGGGTCACCCCTCCACTTT. Translated, it gives CASSFWVKGSPLHF.

The chain links TRBV5-1 to TRBJ1-2, with 7 bases aligning to TRBD1. The V gene end was trimmed by 4 bases and the J gene end by 3 bases; junction bases not matched to a gene: 6. Germline V gene lookup returns CDR1 SGHRS and CDR2 YFSETQ. The CDR3 contains 14 residues. The CDR3 here is CASSRRTGDYGYTF. The CDR3, as DNA: TGCGCCAGCAGCCGGAGGACAGGCGACTATGGCTACACCTTC.

The chain carries TRBV6-4 and TRBJ1-2; D might be TRBD1 (5 bases). Trimming took off 5 bases at V and 0 bases at J, with 16 bases between the two ends. Germline V gene sequence: CDR1 MRHNA, CDR2 SNTAGT. The CDR3 extends over 16 amino acids. CDR3 coding DNA: TGTGCCAGCAGTCCGTCCCTGCAGGGCTCTAACTATGGCTACACCTTC. Translation: CASSPSLQGSNYGYTF.

This clone appeared once. The chain couples TRBV12-3 or TRBV12-4 to TRBJ2-5, with D unresolved. The CDR3 contains 11 residues. V lost 6 bases and J 1 base, leaving 3 bases between the germline ends. The CDR3 sequence: CASSVQETQYF. The CDR3 nucleotides are TGTGCCAGCAGCGTCCAAGAGACCCAGTACTTC.

This clone was observed a single time. The chain combines TRBV7-3 with TRBJ2-1; 10 bases match TRBD2. The CDR3 is made up of 19 amino acids. Trimming took 5 bases from V and 2 from J; bases not matched to a gene: 15. The germline gives CDR1 SGHTA, CDR2 FQGTGA. The CDR3 coding sequence is TGTGCCAGCAGCCCCAGCGGAAGCGGGGGGGCGGGCCCCTACAATGAGCAGTTCTTC. Amino acids: CASSPSGSGGAGPYNEQFF.

J is TRBJ2-3 and V is TRBV4-3; 12 bases are a match to TRBD2. Germline CDR1 and CDR2: LGHNA and YSLEER. The CDR3 is made up of 20 amino acids. With 1 base clipped from V and 2 bases from J, the junction kept 13 bases outside the gene matches. Here the CDR3 DNA reads TGCGCCAGCAGCCAAGGGGTACTAGCGGGGGGCCTTGGTCACACAGATACGCAGTATTTT. It translates to CASSQGVLAGGLGHTDTQYF.

The count of this clone is one. V and J are TRBV11-2 and TRBJ2-1; D is uncertain. This CDR3 is 17 amino acids long. Germline assignment: CDR1 SGHAT and CDR2 FQNNGV. Deletions cut 0 bases from V and 0 bases from J, with 12 bases between. The chain's CDR3 is CASSLDPPGFSYNEQFF. The CDR3 DNA sequence: TGTGCCAGCAGCTTAGATCCCCCAGGCTTCTCCTACAATGAGCAGTTCTTC.

The chain links TRBV27 to TRBJ2-1; 7 bases map to TRBD2. CDR1 and CDR2 (germline): MNHEY, SMNVEV (reference sequence). Germline trimming cut 4 bases from V and 2 bases from J; bases unmatched to any gene: 5. The length of the CDR3 is 15 residues. The CDR3 nucleotides are TGTGCCAGCAGTTCAGCGGGGACCCCCTACAATGAGCAGTTCTTC. This sequence encodes CASSSAGTPYNEQFF.

The rearrangement joins TRBV7-2 to TRBJ1-2; D remains ambiguous. The germline V gene has CDR1 SGHTA and CDR2 FQGNSA. V was cut by 5 bases and J by 1 base, with 11 bases left in between. This CDR3 contains 14 residues. The CDR3 sequence is CASSRNSDNYGYTF. For the CDR3, the DNA is TGTGCCAGCAGCAGAAACAGTGATAACTATGGCTACACCTTC.

This clone was observed at least ten times. V usage is TRBV4-2 and J usage is TRBJ2-3; 12 nucleotides line up with TRBD2. V lost 1 base, J lost 4 bases, and 0 bases stayed unmatched. CDR1 and CDR2 from the germline V gene are LGHNA and YNFKEQ. This CDR3 comprises 15 residues. CDR3 DNA sequence: TGTGCCAGCAGCCAAGGACTAGCGGGGGCAGATACGCAGTATTTT. Translation: CASSQGLAGADTQYF.

J is TRBJ2-7 and V is TRBV29-1; the D gene is possibly TRBD1 (5 bases). Trimming removed 7 bases from V and 3 bases from J, with 10 bases in between. CDR3 length equals 11 residues. Germline CDR1 and CDR2: SQVTM and ANQGSEA. The CDR3 nucleotides are TGCAGCGCCGACGACAGCTACGAGCAGTACTTC. It yields the protein CSADDSYEQYF.

This clone was counted once. V is TRBV7-3 and J is TRBJ1-1, with D perhaps TRBD1 (5 bases). The V end lost 2 bases, the J end lost 1 base, and 11 bases lay between the germline ends. Germline assignment: CDR1 SGHTA and CDR2 FQGTGA. This CDR3 is 15 amino acids long. In DNA form, the CDR3 reads TGTGCCAGCAGCTTATCCAGGACACCGAACACTGAAGCTTTCTTT. Amino acids: CASSLSRTPNTEAFF. Full variable domain (rest looked up from reference TRBV7-3 and TRBJ1-1): GAGVSQTPSNKVTEKGKYVELRCDPISGHTALYWYRQSLGQGPEFLIYFQGTGAADDSGLPNDRFFAVRPEGSVSTLKIQRTERGDSAVYLCASSLSRTPNTEAFFGQGTRLTVV.

This sequence joins TRBV9 and TRBJ2-2; 7 bases are shared with TRBD2. Germline assignment: CDR1 SGDLS and CDR2 YYNGEE. The J segment lost 6 bases and the V segment lost 4 bases, leaving 18 bases of the junction unmatched. The CDR3 spans 18 residues. CDR3 in amino acids: CASSTPPGGVNLPGELFF. The CDR3 bases are TGTGCCAGCAGCACCCCCCCTGGGGGGGTAAACCTTCCCGGGGAGCTGTTTTTT.

CDR3 in amino acids: CASSPSEGRHTEAFF. CDR3 DNA: TGTGCCAGCTCACCATCCGAGGGGAGGCACACTGAAGCTTTCTTT. J is TRBJ1-1 and V is TRBV18; D perhaps matches TRBD1 (5 bases). The CDR3 runs 15 residues. CDR1 is KGHSH and CDR2 is LQKENI in the germline V gene. Trimming removed 2 bases at V and 3 bases at J, with 13 bases between.

The sample holds a few counts of this clone. This rearrangement joins TRBV4-1 to TRBJ1-5, with 7 nucleotides matching TRBD1. Germline loops: CDR1 MGHRA, CDR2 YSYEKL. Unmatched junction bases numbered 8, after V lost 0 bases and J lost 0 bases. This CDR3 comprises 18 residues. CDR3 DNA: TGCGCCAGCAGCCAAGATGGTGGGACAGTACATAGCAATCAGCCCCAGCATTTT. Protein: CASSQDGGTVHSNQPQHF.

The chain links TRBV14 to TRBJ2-5, with 14 bases identical to TRBD2. J was trimmed by 6 bases and V by 4 bases; bases with no gene match: 4. The CDR3 loop spans 15 amino acids. Germline CDR1 is SGHDN and CDR2 is FVKESK. The CDR3 region is CASSRGLAGVKTQYF. The CDR3 nucleotides read TGTGCCAGCAGCCGGGGACTAGCGGGAGTCAAGACCCAGTACTTC.